The 23 T cell receptor beta chains presented below share a single source sample, sequenced in a study of patients and donors after allogeneic stem cell transplantation. Via MiXCR, TCRdb re-called the RT-PCR reads, giving one row per CDR3 protein. Among 65,000 to 80,000 distinct CDR3 sequences listed, approximately 26% were seen once. Sequenced sample: blood, either unsorted or a sorted T cell fraction (not recorded which). These receptors came from a human donor who was either an allogeneic HSCT recipient or a stem cell or donor lymphocyte infusion donor (not recorded which). It is not recorded whose cells these are; they may come from a transplant donor.

The rearrangement links TRBV6-2 or TRBV6-3 to TRBJ1-6; unclear D gene. The V end was cut by 2 bases, the J end by 10 bases, with 9 bases between. This CDR3 spans 13 amino acids. In germline, CDR1 is MNHEY, CDR2 SVGEGT. The CDR3 sequence is CASSYEQSSPLHF. The DNA of the CDR3 is TGTGCCAGCAGTTACGAGCAGTCGTCACCCCTCCACTTT.

The DNA for the CDR3 is TGCGCCAGCAGCCCGTACTCCCAAACCGGGGAGCTGTTTTTT. Residues: CASSPYSQTGELFF. The chain employs TRBV4-3 and TRBJ2-2, with D uncertain. Germline V CDR1 and CDR2: LGHNA, YSLEER. This CDR3 contains 14 residues. The V gene lost 4 bases and the J gene lost 5 bases, with 11 bases spanning the gap.

The chain employs TRBV7-2 and TRBJ1-4; 9 bases fit TRBD1. The CDR3 sequence is 15 residues long. Germline values: CDR1 SGHTA, CDR2 FQGNSA. V shed 4 bases, J shed 8 bases, and the junction held 8 bases outside the gene matches. DNA for the CDR3: TGTGCCAGCAGCTCGACAGGGGGTTGGGGAGAAAAACTGTTTTTT. Translating it yields CASSSTGGWGEKLFF.

This clonotype showed up many times. CDR3 protein: CASSLGLGKGSYGYTF. The CDR3 DNA reads as TGTGCCAGCAGCTTAGGGTTGGGGAAGGGTTCCTATGGCTACACCTTC. The chain employs TRBV7-8 and TRBJ1-2; D unresolved. Germline V gene sequence: CDR1 SGHVS, CDR2 FQNEAQ. The CDR3 has 16 residues. V lost 1 base, J lost 4 bases, and 16 bases lay in between.

This chain joins TRBV29-1 and TRBJ1-4; no firm D call. The CDR3 is made up of 12 amino acids. Per germline, CDR1 SQVTM and CDR2 ANQGSEA. V gave up 6 bases and J gave up 7 bases, with 12 bases separating them. Written as DNA, the CDR3 is TGCAGCGTCCAGGAGCGGACTGAAAAACTGTTTTTT. Encoded protein: CSVQERTEKLFF.

This clonotype occurred a few times. This chain joins TRBV5-1 and TRBJ2-2; 9 nucleotides match TRBD2. The germline V gene encodes CDR1 SGHRS and CDR2 YFSETQ. The CDR3 covers 16 residues. V lost 9 bases and J lost 1; bases outside the gene matches: 10. CDR3 protein: CATSLAGSQNTGELFF. The CDR3 DNA reads TGCGCCACCTCCCTAGCGGGAAGCCAGAACACCGGGGAGCTGTTTTTT.

This clonotype is a singleton in its sample. The CDR3: CASSLPAYEQYF. Written as DNA, the CDR3 is TGTGCCAGCAGCTTACCAGCCTACGAGCAGTACTTC. V usage is TRBV7-9 and J usage is TRBJ2-7, with D hard to call. The length of the CDR3 is 12 residues. Germline values: CDR1 SEHNR, CDR2 FQNEAQ (reference sequence). V was trimmed by 2 bases and J by 2 bases, leaving 4 bases between them.

The chain uses TRBV7-2 and TRBJ1-1, with D unresolved. CDR1 and CDR2 (germline): SGHTA, FQGNSA. V lost 3 bases, J lost 7 bases, and 12 bases lay in between. The CDR3 covers 13 residues. CDR3 sequence (DNA): TGTGCCAGCAGCTTTTCGGGATCCGATGAAGCTTTCTTT. Its protein product is CASSFSGSDEAFF.

The chain combines TRBV9 with TRBJ2-7, with 10 bases identical to TRBD1. The V segment lost 5 bases and the J segment 1 base; nucleotides outside the gene matches: 0. Germline loops: CDR1 SGDLS, CDR2 YYNGEE. This CDR3 has 13 residues. The CDR3 protein is CASRGQGSYEQYF. The DNA for the CDR3 is TGTGCCAGCAGGGGACAGGGGTCCTACGAGCAGTACTTC.

In its sample, this clonotype was seen a few times. The J gene is TRBJ2-2, the V gene TRBV7-8, with a possible D match to TRBD1 (6 bases). CDR1 and CDR2 (germline): SGHVS, FQNEAQ. Trimming removed 1 base from V and 2 bases from J, with 8 bases in between. The CDR3 spans 15 residues. CDR3 loop: CASSLVGGNTGELFF. The CDR3 region has the DNA TGTGCCAGCAGCTTAGTAGGGGGTAACACCGGGGAGCTGTTTTTT.

This clonotype was counted between two and nine times. The rearrangement links TRBV6-5 to TRBJ2-3; tentatively, D is TRBD1 or TRBD2 (6 bases each). CDR1 is MNHEY, CDR2 SVGAGI, per germline. V was trimmed by 3 bases and J by 1 base, leaving 17 bases between them. The CDR3 is made up of 17 amino acids. The CDR3 DNA follows: TGTGCCAGCAGTTATAGTCTCCGGGGGCTCGGCACAGATACGCAGTATTTT. Translating gives CASSYSLRGLGTDTQYF.

The chain combines TRBV6-5 with TRBJ1-1, with 10 positions matching TRBD1. The V gene end was trimmed by 4 bases and the J gene end by 11 bases; junction bases not matched to a gene: 4. The CDR3 is 12 amino acids. From germline, CDR1 is MNHEY and CDR2 SVGAGI. The CDR3 reads CASSLGTGVAFF. CDR3 DNA sequence: TGTGCCAGCAGTTTAGGGACAGGGGTGGCTTTCTTT.

The V and J genes are TRBV4-1 and TRBJ1-3; TRBD1 is a possible D gene (6 bases). Germline V gene lookup returns CDR1 MGHRA and CDR2 YSYEKL. The CDR3 runs to 19 residues. V lost 2 bases and J lost 0, with 20 bases in between. CDR3 nucleotide sequence: TGCGCCAGCAGCCAATCGTGGGTTATGGGGGGCCGCTCTGGAAACACCATATATTTT. Translated: CASSQSWVMGGRSGNTIYF.

CDR3 loop: CASSVEGVTDTQYF. Written as DNA, the CDR3 is TGTGCCAGCAGCGTAGAGGGGGTTACAGATACGCAGTATTTT. This rearrangement joins TRBV9 to TRBJ2-3, with a possible D match to TRBD1 (6 bases). The ends were cut back, 0 bases at V and 3 bases at J, with 8 bases in the middle. CDR3 length: 14 amino acids. Germline-derived CDR1 and CDR2 are SGDLS and YYNGEE.

This chain joins TRBV5-4 and TRBJ1-2; TRBD1 matches at 8 bases. Losses at the gene ends were 6 bases for V and 6 bases for J; bases not matched to a gene: 16. In germline, CDR1 is SGHNT, CDR2 YYREEE (reference sequence). The CDR3 length is 16 residues. The CDR3 sequence: CASTTGQGNTINGYTF. CDR3 DNA: TGTGCCAGCACCACCGGACAGGGTAACACTATAAATGGCTACACCTTC.

The chain employs TRBV29-1 and TRBJ2-5; either TRBD1 or TRBD2 may supply D (5 bases each). Germline V lookup: CDR1 SQVTM, CDR2 ANQGSEA. Trimming took off 2 bases at V and 4 bases at J, with 14 bases between the two ends. This CDR3 region has 14 residues. The CDR3 coding sequence is TGCAGCGTTGAACTGTTACGAGGGACAGAGACCCAGTACTTC. Its translation is CSVELLRGTETQYF.

A few counts support this clonotype. The chain employs TRBV6-2 or TRBV6-3 and TRBJ2-3, with TRBD2 identical over 14 bases. V lost 2 bases to trimming and J lost 8 bases; unmatched junction nucleotides: 3. CDR3 size: 15 residues. The germline CDR1 and CDR2 sequences are MNHEY and SVGEGT. The CDR3 spells CASSYQGLAGATQYF. The CDR3 DNA reads as TGTGCCAGCAGTTACCAGGGACTAGCGGGAGCTACGCAGTATTTT.

There are a few counts of this clonotype. This chain uses TRBV5-1 with TRBJ2-5; D remains ambiguous. Between the trimmed V and J ends, which lost 4 bases and 2 bases, there was a span of 9 bases. Germline CDR1 is SGHRS and CDR2 is YFSETQ. This CDR3 is 13 amino acids long. CDR3 sequence: CASSPAEQETQYF. Here the CDR3 DNA reads TGCGCCAGCAGCCCGGCGGAGCAAGAGACCCAGTACTTC.

This clonotype has more than one count but fewer than ten. The chain uses TRBV7-2 and TRBJ2-1; no definite D call. The CDR3 covers 15 residues. Germline-derived CDR1 and CDR2 are SGHTA and FQGNSA. V was trimmed by 5 bases and J by 0 bases, leaving 11 bases between them. CDR3 sequence reads: CASSPSSSSYNEQFF. The CDR3 nucleotides are TGTGCCAGCAGCCCTTCATCGAGCTCCTACAATGAGCAGTTCTTC.

This clonotype was counted between two and nine times. CDR3 coding DNA: TGTGCCAGCAGCATCCCCTGGGAGTGGACTGAAGCTTTCTTT. Translated, it gives CASSIPWEWTEAFF. The chain has TRBV7-9 and TRBJ1-1; D gene uncertain. The CDR3 runs to 14 residues. In germline, CDR1 is SEHNR, CDR2 FQNEAQ (reference sequence). Deletions cut 5 bases from V and 5 bases from J, with 15 bases between. Filled out from reference TRBV7-9 and TRBJ1-1, the complete variable domain reads DTGVSQNPRHKITKRGQNVTFRCDPISEHNRLYWYRQTLGQGPEFLTYFQNEAQLEKSRLLSDRFSAERPKGSFSTLEIQRTEQGDSAMYLCASSIPWEWTEAFFGQGTRLTVV.

J is TRBJ2-3 and V is TRBV28; perhaps TRBD1 as D (6 bases). The CDR3 has 18 amino acids. Trimming shortened V by 5 bases and J by 2 bases, and 23 bases separated the two germline ends. The germline V gene encodes CDR1 MDHEN and CDR2 SYDVKM. The CDR3: CASSRSTTGPQTTDTQYF. CDR3 coding DNA: TGTGCCAGCAGTCGCTCGACAACAGGGCCGCAGACCACAGATACGCAGTATTTT.

This clonotype has ten or more counts. The gene calls are TRBV7-9 and TRBJ1-5, with D possibly being TRBD1 (5 bases). Trimming cost V 5 bases and J 0 bases, with 11 bases left between them. This CDR3 contains 15 residues. Germline V gene sequence: CDR1 SEHNR, CDR2 FQNEAQ (reference sequence). The CDR3 coding sequence is TGTGCCAGCAGCCCTACGAGGGGTAGCAATCAGCCCCAGCATTTT. Encoded protein: CASSPTRGSNQPQHF.

The chain joins TRBV2 to TRBJ2-7, with 8 bases identical to TRBD1. V was clipped by 6 bases and J by 9 bases; unmatched bases: 4. CDR3 length equals 11 residues. The germline V gene has CDR1 SNHLY and CDR2 FYNNEI. The CDR3: CASRTGDGQYF. The DNA for the CDR3 is TGTGCCAGCAGGACAGGGGATGGGCAGTACTTC. Drawing the rest from reference TRBV2 and TRBJ2-7, the complete variable domain is EPEVTQTPSHQVTQMGQEVILRCVPISNHLYFYWYRQILGQKVEFLVSFYNNEISEKSEIFDDQFSVERPDGSNFTLKIRSTKLEDSAMYFCASRTGDGQYFGPGTRLTVT.